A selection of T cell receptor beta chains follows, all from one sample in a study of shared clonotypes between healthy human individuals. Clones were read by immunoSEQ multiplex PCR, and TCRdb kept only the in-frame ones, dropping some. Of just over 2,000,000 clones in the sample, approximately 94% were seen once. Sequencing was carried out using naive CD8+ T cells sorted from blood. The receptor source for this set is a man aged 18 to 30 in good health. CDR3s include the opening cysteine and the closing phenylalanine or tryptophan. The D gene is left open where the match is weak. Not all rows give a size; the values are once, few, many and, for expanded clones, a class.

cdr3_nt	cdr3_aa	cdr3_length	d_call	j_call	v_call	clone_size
TGTGCCAGCAGCTCGATCCCGGGACAGCTCTACGAGCAGTACTTC	CASSSIPGQLYEQYF	15	TRBD1	TRBJ2-7	TRBV28	NA
TGCGCCAGCAGCTTGGCCGAGACCGGGGAGCTGTTTTTT	CASSLAETGELFF	13	NA	TRBJ2-2	TRBV5-1	NA
TGTGCCAGCAGTTCAATCAACCAAGAGACCCAGTACTTC	CASSSINQETQYF	13	NA	TRBJ2-5	TRBV27	NA
TGTGCCAGCAGCCCATGGCCCGGGGCCTACGAGCAGTACTTC	CASSPWPGAYEQYF	14	NA	TRBJ2-7	TRBV9	NA
TGTGCCAGCAGTGACTCTCCAGGGGGCCACGAGCAGTACTTC	CASSDSPGGHEQYF	14	TRBD1	TRBJ2-7	TRBV6-4	NA
TGCGCCAGCAGCTTGGTGGGAGGGGACGATGAGCAGTTCTTC	CASSLVGGDDEQFF	14	TRBD2	TRBJ2-1	TRBV5-1	NA
TGTGCCAGCAGCCCGGACAGCAATCAGCCCCAGCATTTT	CASSPDSNQPQHF	13	NA	TRBJ1-5	TRBV6-5	NA
TGTGCCAGCAGCGTAGGAGATGGGACAGGGTATTCGCAGTTCTTC	CASSVGDGTGYSQFF	15	TRBD1	TRBJ2-1	TRBV9	NA
TGCGCCAGCAGCTTGCGTCCAGATACGCAGTATTTT	CASSLRPDTQYF	12	NA	TRBJ2-3	TRBV5-1	NA
TGCAGCGTTGAGGCGCAGACTAAGTACGAGCAGTACTTC	CSVEAQTKYEQYF	13	NA	TRBJ2-7	TRBV29-1	NA
TGTGCCAGCAGCCGGACAGGGGATAATTCACCCCTCCACTTT	CASSRTGDNSPLHF	14	TRBD1	TRBJ1-6	TRBV7-9	NA
TGTGCCAGCAGCCGACAGGGAGATGGCTACACCTTC	CASSRQGDGYTF	12	TRBD1	TRBJ1-2	TRBV5-6	NA
TGTGCCAGCAGCGAATTGGACTACGAGCAGTACTTC	CASSELDYEQYF	12	NA	TRBJ2-7	TRBV7-2	NA
TGTGCCAGCAGTTTGGGTCCCGACCGGGCCCAGTACTTC	CASSLGPDRAQYF	13	NA	TRBJ2-5	TRBV28	NA
TGCGCCAGCAGCTTGGTGATTTGGGGACTGATGAGCTCCTACGAGCAGTACTTC	CASSLVIWGLMSSYEQYF	18	NA	TRBJ2-7	TRBV5-1	NA
TGTGCCAGCAGCCTTACAGGGCCAGATACGCAGTATTTT	CASSLTGPDTQYF	13	NA	TRBJ2-3	TRBV7-6	once